The sequence of this T cell receptor beta chain was determined in a study of blood T cell repertoires in COVID-19. TCRdb keeps only in-frame clones here, not all; method: immunoSEQ multiplex PCR. The sample has 360,000 or so clones; about nine tenths are singletons. The TCR sequence derives from a woman aged 25 to 45 who had been exposed to COVID-19. The specimen was PBMCs or T cells enriched from blood (not recorded which).

In DNA, the CDR3 is TGTGCCAGCTCACCACACCCGGGACAGGGCTCTGGAAACACCATATATTTT. Protein product: CASSPHPGQGSGNTIYF. The rearrangement uses TRBV18 and TRBJ1-3; the match to TRBD1 covers 9 bases. J gave up 0 bases and V 1 base, and 4 bases lay outside the gene matches. The CDR3 spans 17 residues. Germline V gene lookup returns CDR1 KGHSH and CDR2 LQKENI.